These 21 T cell receptor beta chains came from one sample sequenced in a study of lymphopenia after photon versus proton radiotherapy. The data were produced by immunoSEQ multiplex PCR, yet TCRdb's version contains in-frame clones alone and is incomplete. Of 29,000 or so clones listed, about 86% are singletons. Sequencing used peripheral blood, obtained from a patient treated with proton-based radiotherapy. The source is a woman aged 55-70 years with cholangiocarcinoma. Some clones in this sample may be carry-over from other donors' samples.

The rearrangement links TRBV10-2 to TRBJ1-3; no clear D gene. V lost 8 bases and J lost 3, with 11 bases in between. Germline V lookup: CDR1 WSHSY, CDR2 SAAADI. This CDR3 has 13 amino acids. CDR3: CASAGSDGNTIYF. As DNA, the CDR3 is TGCGCCAGCGCAGGCTCAGATGGAAACACCATATATTTT.

This clone was picked up one time. V usage is TRBV25-1 and J usage is TRBJ1-6; D unclear. This CDR3 spans 15 amino acids. V was clipped by 5 bases and J by 3 bases, with 11 bases between them. Germline V lookup: CDR1 MGHDK, CDR2 SYGVNS. This CDR3 reads CASSNGRLYNSPLHF. In DNA, the CDR3 is TGTGCCAGCAGTAACGGGAGACTCTATAATTCACCCCTCCACTTT.

The V and J genes are TRBV5-1 and TRBJ2-1; no reliable D call. The CDR3 loop spans 16 amino acids. V was cut by 4 bases and J by 4 bases, with 18 bases left in between. From germline, CDR1 is SGHRS and CDR2 YFSETQ. The CDR3 region is CASSLSPSTGYNEQFF. The CDR3 DNA reads TGCGCCAGCAGCCTTTCTCCCTCTACTGGATACAATGAGCAGTTCTTC.

This chain uses TRBV10-2 with TRBJ1-5; no clear D. CDR3 size: 14 residues. V dropped 4 bases and J dropped 1 base, with 8 bases sitting between them. Germline CDR1 and CDR2: WSHSY and SAAADI. The CDR3 DNA sequence: TGCGCCAGCAGTGTCTGGGGAAGCAATCAGCCCCAGCATTTT. The encoded protein is CASSVWGSNQPQHF.

V is TRBV5-1 and J is TRBJ2-2; 12 bases fit TRBD2. Germline V gene sequence: CDR1 SGHRS, CDR2 YFSETQ. V lost 4 bases to trimming and J lost 7 bases; unmatched junction nucleotides: 8. The CDR3 contains 16 residues. CDR3 residues: CASSETSGSLGGELFF. CDR3 coding DNA: TGCGCCAGCAGCGAGACTAGCGGGAGTTTGGGCGGGGAGCTGTTTTTT.

The chain joins TRBV5-1 to TRBJ2-7; possibly TRBD1 or TRBD2 for D (5 bases each). Germline CDR1 reads SGHRS; CDR2 reads YFSETQ. The V end lost 4 bases, the J end lost 6 bases, and 17 bases lay between the germline ends. The CDR3 length is 14 residues. The CDR3 protein is CASSAGAREGEQYF. CDR3 DNA sequence: TGCGCCAGCAGCGCCGGGGCCCGTGAAGGCGAGCAGTACTTC.

This chain connects TRBV11-2 to TRBJ2-2, with TRBD2 matching over 12 bases. Losses at the gene ends were 4 bases for V and 4 bases for J; bases not matched to a gene: 4. CDR3 length equals 16 residues. Per the germline V gene, CDR1 is SGHAT and CDR2 is FQNNGV. This chain's CDR3 is CASSSASGGATGELFF. Written as DNA, the CDR3 is TGTGCCAGCAGCTCGGCTAGCGGGGGGGCCACCGGGGAGCTGTTTTTT.

The gene calls are TRBV18 and TRBJ2-1, with TRBD2 as a possible D gene (6 bases). CDR1 is KGHSH and CDR2 is LQKENI in the germline V gene. The CDR3 runs 15 residues. The V and J ends lost 3 bases and 9 bases respectively, with 18 bases between them. Here the CDR3 DNA reads TGTGCCAGCTCACCGAGGCAGGCGGGGAACTTTGAGCAGTTCTTC. Protein sequence: CASSPRQAGNFEQFF.

The rearrangement joins TRBV5-4 to TRBJ2-3, with no clear D. Trimming pared 0 bases from V and 6 bases from J, leaving 11 bases between. The CDR3 runs to 14 residues. In germline, CDR1 is SGHNT, CDR2 YYREEE (reference sequence). The CDR3 nucleotides are TGTGCCAGCAGCTTGGCAGGTCGAAAGGATACGCAGTATTTT. Its translation: CASSLAGRKDTQYF.

The chain recombines TRBV2 with TRBJ1-1; D is unclear. The CDR3 contains 12 residues. Trimming cost V 2 bases and J 1 base, with 2 bases left between them. Germline-derived CDR1 and CDR2 are SNHLY and FYNNEI. The CDR3 region has the DNA TGTGCCAGCAGTGAAAGGAACACTGAAGCTTTCTTT. It codes for CASSERNTEAFF.

The rearrangement links TRBV9 to TRBJ1-6, with 8 bases matching TRBD1. The CDR3 length is 15 residues. The junction had 4 bases not matched to a gene; V was cut back by 2 bases and J by 6 bases. Germline V CDR1 and CDR2: SGDLS, YYNGEE. CDR3 protein: CASSVDRVFNSPLHF. For the CDR3, the DNA is TGTGCCAGCAGCGTGGACAGGGTTTTTAATTCACCCCTCCACTTT.

The CDR3 loop reads CASSLFQLASSTDTQYF. The CDR3 region has the DNA TGTGCCAGCAGCTTATTCCAGCTAGCGTCTAGCACAGATACGCAGTATTTT. The chain uses TRBV7-2 and TRBJ2-3; D is possibly TRBD2 (6 bases). Between the trimmed V and J ends, which lost 2 bases and 0 bases, there was a span of 15 bases. The CDR3 runs 17 residues. From germline, CDR1 is SGHTA and CDR2 FQGNSA.

The chain joins TRBV18 to TRBJ2-6; 8 nucleotides match TRBD1. The CDR3 has 17 amino acids. Germline V gene data show CDR1 as KGHSH and CDR2 as LQKENI. Trimming at V came to 3 bases and at J to 1 base, leaving 5 bases not matched to a gene. CDR3 nucleotide sequence: TGTGCCAGCTCACCGAGGACAGGGTCTTCTGGGGCCAACGTCCTGACTTTC. This sequence encodes CASSPRTGSSGANVLTF.

This chain joins TRBV7-6 and TRBJ2-7; 7 nucleotides agree with TRBD1. This CDR3 contains 14 residues. The germline CDR1 and CDR2 sequences are SGHVS and FNYEAQ. V was clipped by 5 bases and J by 3 bases; unmatched bases: 7. The CDR3 reads CASSRGQLNYEQYF. The CDR3 DNA follows: TGTGCCAGCAGCCGGGGACAGCTAAACTACGAGCAGTACTTC.

The genes are TRBV5-1 and TRBJ2-7; TRBD1 agrees at 8 bases. Per germline, CDR1 SGHRS and CDR2 YFSETQ. The CDR3 is 15 amino acids. J gave up 2 bases and V 4 bases, and 8 bases lay outside the gene matches. CDR3 in DNA: TGCGCCAGCAGCCCAAGGTCGACAGGGGCCTACGAGCAGTACTTC. It specifies CASSPRSTGAYEQYF.

This CDR3 is CASKTSGAYEQYF. Here the CDR3 DNA reads TGTGCCAGCAAGACTAGCGGAGCCTACGAGCAGTACTTC. The chain is built from TRBV18 and TRBJ2-7; TRBD2 matches at 9 bases. CDR3 size: 13 residues. CDR1 and CDR2 from the germline V gene are KGHSH and LQKENI. V lost 8 bases, J lost 2 bases, and 4 bases stayed unmatched.

This clone was seen more than once but under ten times. J is TRBJ1-1 and V is TRBV11-2; 7 positions agree with TRBD1. V shed 3 bases, J shed 4 bases, and the junction held 2 bases outside the gene matches. CDR1 and CDR2 from the germline V gene are SGHAT and FQNNGV. The CDR3 is 13 residues long. CDR3 sequence (DNA): TGTGCCAGCAGCTTCGGACAGGCCACTGAAGCTTTCTTT. Residues: CASSFGQATEAFF.

This rearrangement joins TRBV7-6 to TRBJ1-5; 7 bases fit TRBD1. V was clipped by 4 bases and J by 4 bases; unmatched bases: 4. There are 14 residues in the CDR3. Germline-derived CDR1 and CDR2 are SGHVS and FNYEAQ. The CDR3 protein is CASSSSTGNQPQHF. The CDR3 coding sequence is TGTGCCAGCAGCTCGTCGACAGGGAATCAGCCCCAGCATTTT.

The gene calls are TRBV19 and TRBJ2-7; TRBD2 matches at 11 bases. Germline assignment: CDR1 LNHDA and CDR2 SQIVND (reference sequence). The J segment lost 2 bases and the V segment lost 6 bases, leaving 6 bases of the junction unmatched. This CDR3 comprises 15 residues. The CDR3 is CASSPLAGGAYEQYF. The CDR3, as DNA: TGTGCCAGTAGCCCGCTAGCGGGAGGCGCCTACGAGCAGTACTTC. Full variable domain (rest looked up from reference TRBV19 and TRBJ2-7): DGGITQSPKYLFRKEGQNVTLSCEQNLNHDAMYWYRQDPGQGLRLIYYSQIVNDFQKGDIAEGYSVSREKKESFPLTVTSAQKNPTAFYLCASSPLAGGAYEQYFGPGTRLTVT.

The genes are TRBV4-1 and TRBJ2-1; 8 bases fit TRBD2. Germline V gene lookup returns CDR1 MGHRA and CDR2 YSYEKL. This CDR3 contains 17 residues. V lost 7 bases and J lost 5; bases outside the gene matches: 16. The CDR3 nucleotides are TGCGCCAGCACCATAAGAATGCCCCTAGCGGGTGACAATGAGCAGTTCTTC. Encoded protein: CASTIRMPLAGDNEQFF.

The chain uses TRBV19 and TRBJ1-2; no firm D call. V shed 8 bases and J shed 1 base, with 17 bases lying between them. In germline, CDR1 is LNHDA, CDR2 SQIVND (reference sequence). The CDR3 loop spans 15 amino acids. The CDR3 sequence: CASHRTVADNYGYTF. The CDR3 DNA reads TGTGCCAGTCATAGGACGGTGGCGGATAACTATGGCTACACCTTC.